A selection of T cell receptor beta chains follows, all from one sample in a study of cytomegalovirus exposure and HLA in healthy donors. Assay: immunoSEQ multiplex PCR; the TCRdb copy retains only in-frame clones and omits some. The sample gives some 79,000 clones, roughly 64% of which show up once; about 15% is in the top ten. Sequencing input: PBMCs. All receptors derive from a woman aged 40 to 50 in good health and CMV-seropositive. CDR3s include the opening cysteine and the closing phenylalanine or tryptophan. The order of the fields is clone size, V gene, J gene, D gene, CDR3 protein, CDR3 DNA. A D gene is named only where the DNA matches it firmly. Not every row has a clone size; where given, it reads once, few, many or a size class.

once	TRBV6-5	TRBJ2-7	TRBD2	CASSRLAGDYEQYF	TGTGCCAGCAGCCGACTAGCGGGAGACTACGAGCAGTACTTC
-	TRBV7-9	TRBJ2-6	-	CASSLRGIGANVPTF	TGTGCCAGCAGCCTCAGGGGCATCGGGGCCAACGTCCCGACTTTC
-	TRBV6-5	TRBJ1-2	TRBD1	CASRGQGKNYGYTF	TGTGCCAGCAGGGGACAGGGAAAGAACTATGGCTACACCTTC
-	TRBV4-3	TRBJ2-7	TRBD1	CASSRLGQGVYEQYF	TGCGCCAGCAGCCGTCTGGGACAGGGGGTCTACGAGCAGTACTTC
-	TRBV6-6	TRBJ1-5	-	CASSYTSGHWPQHF	TGTGCCAGCAGTTACACCAGTGGCCATTGGCCCCAGCATTTT
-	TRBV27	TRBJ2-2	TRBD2	CASSKALAGTGELFF	TGTGCCAGCAGTAAAGCGCTAGCGGGCACCGGGGAGCTGTTTTTT
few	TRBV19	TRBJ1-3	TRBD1	CAAGQAASGNTIYF	TGTGCCGCAGGACAGGCCGCCTCTGGAAACACCATATATTTT
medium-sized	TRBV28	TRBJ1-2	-	CASSSHSDMDYGYTF	TGTGCCAGCAGTTCCCACTCTGACATGGACTATGGCTACACCTTC
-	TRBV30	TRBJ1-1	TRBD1	CACHRGSEAFF	TGTGCCTGTCACAGGGGTTCTGAAGCTTTCTTT
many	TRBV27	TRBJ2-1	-	CASSLVADSSYNEQFF	TGTGCCAGCAGTTTGGTGGCGGATAGCTCCTACAATGAGCAGTTCTTC
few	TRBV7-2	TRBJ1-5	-	CASSEAQGLQPQHF	TGTGCCAGCAGCGAAGCACAGGGTTTGCAGCCCCAGCATTTT